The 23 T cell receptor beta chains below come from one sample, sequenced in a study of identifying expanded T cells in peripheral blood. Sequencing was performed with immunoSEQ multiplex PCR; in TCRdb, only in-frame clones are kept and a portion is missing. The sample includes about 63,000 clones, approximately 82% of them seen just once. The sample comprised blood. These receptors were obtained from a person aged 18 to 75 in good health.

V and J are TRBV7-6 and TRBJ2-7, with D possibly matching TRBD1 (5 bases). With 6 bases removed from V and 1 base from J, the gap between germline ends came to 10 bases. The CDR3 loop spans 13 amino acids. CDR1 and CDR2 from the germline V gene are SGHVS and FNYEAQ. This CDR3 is CASRPDSSYEQYF. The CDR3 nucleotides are TGTGCCAGCAGACCAGACAGTTCCTACGAGCAGTACTTC.

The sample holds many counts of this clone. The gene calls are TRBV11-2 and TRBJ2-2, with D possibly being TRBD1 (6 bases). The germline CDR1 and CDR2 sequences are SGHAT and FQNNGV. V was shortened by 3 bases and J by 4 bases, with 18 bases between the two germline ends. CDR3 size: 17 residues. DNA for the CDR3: TGTGCCAGCAGCTTGCTGCCAGGGGCGGTATCCACCGGGGAGCTGTTTTTT. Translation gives CASSLLPGAVSTGELFF.

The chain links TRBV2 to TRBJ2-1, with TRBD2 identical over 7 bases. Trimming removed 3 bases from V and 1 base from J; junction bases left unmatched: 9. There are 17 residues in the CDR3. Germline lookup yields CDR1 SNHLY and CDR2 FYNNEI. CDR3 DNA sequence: TGTGCCAGCAGTGAGGTCCTTCCGGGAGGTTCCTACAATGAGCAGTTCTTC. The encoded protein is CASSEVLPGGSYNEQFF.

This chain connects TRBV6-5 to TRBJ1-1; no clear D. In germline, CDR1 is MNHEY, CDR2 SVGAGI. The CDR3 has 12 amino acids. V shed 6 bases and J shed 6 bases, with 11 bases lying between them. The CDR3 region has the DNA TGTGCCAGCAGCAGCGGTATATCTGAAGCTTTCTTT. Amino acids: CASSSGISEAFF.

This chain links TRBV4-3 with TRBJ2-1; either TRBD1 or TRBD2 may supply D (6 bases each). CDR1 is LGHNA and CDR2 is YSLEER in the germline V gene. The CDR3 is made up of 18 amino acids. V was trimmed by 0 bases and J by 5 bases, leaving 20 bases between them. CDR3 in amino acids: CASSQDLEGGLLNNEQFF. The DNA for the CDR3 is TGCGCCAGCAGCCAAGATCTCGAGGGGGGACTCTTAAACAATGAGCAGTTCTTC.

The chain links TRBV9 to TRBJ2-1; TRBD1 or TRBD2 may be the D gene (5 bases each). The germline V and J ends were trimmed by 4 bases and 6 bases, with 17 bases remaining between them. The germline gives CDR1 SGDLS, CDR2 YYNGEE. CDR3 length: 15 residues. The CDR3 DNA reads TGTGCCAGCAGCCTGACGGGGCTGGGGACCAATGAGCAGTTCTTC. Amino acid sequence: CASSLTGLGTNEQFF.

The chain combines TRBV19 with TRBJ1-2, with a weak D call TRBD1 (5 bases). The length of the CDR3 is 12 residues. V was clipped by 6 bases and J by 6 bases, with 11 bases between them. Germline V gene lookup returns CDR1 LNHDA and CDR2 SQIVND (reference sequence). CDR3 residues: CASSNQGHGYTF. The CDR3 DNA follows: TGTGCCAGTAGCAACCAGGGCCATGGCTACACCTTC.

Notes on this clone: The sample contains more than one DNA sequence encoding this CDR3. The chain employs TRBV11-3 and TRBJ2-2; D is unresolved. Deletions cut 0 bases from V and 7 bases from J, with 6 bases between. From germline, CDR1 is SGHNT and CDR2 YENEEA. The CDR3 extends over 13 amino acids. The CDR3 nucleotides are TGTGCCAGCAGCTTAGATTTTAGCGGGGAGCTGTTTTTT. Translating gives CASSLDFSGELFF.

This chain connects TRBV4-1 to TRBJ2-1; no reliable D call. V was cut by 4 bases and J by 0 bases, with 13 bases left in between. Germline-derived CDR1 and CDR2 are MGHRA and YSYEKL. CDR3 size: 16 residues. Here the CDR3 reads CASSLGGGLSYNEQFF. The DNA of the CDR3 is TGCGCCAGCAGCCTAGGCGGCGGCCTCTCCTACAATGAGCAGTTCTTC.

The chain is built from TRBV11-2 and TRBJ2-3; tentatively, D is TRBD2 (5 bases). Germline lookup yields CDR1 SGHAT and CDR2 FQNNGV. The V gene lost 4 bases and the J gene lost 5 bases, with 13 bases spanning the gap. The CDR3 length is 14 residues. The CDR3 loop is CASSSRGPIDTQYF. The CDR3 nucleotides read TGTGCCAGCAGCTCTCGGGGTCCTATAGATACGCAGTATTTT.

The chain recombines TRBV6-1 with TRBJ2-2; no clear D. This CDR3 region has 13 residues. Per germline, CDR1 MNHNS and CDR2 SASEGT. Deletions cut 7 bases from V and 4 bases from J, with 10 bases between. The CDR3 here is CASTLTLTGELFF. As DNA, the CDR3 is TGTGCCAGCACCCTGACACTCACCGGGGAGCTGTTTTTT.

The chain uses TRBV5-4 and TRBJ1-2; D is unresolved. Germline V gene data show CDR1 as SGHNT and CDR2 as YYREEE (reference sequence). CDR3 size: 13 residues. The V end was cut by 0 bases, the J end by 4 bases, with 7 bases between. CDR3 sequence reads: CASSLEKGYGYTF. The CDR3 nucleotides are TGTGCCAGCAGCTTGGAGAAGGGCTATGGCTACACCTTC.

CDR3 DNA sequence: TGCGCCAGCAGGACAGGGGGCGACACAGATACGCAGTATTTT. It translates to CASRTGGDTDTQYF. The chain joins TRBV5-1 to TRBJ2-3; 10 nucleotides agree with TRBD1. The CDR3 is made up of 14 amino acids. Per the germline V gene, CDR1 is SGHRS and CDR2 is YFSETQ. V was clipped by 5 bases and J by 2 bases; unmatched bases: 2.

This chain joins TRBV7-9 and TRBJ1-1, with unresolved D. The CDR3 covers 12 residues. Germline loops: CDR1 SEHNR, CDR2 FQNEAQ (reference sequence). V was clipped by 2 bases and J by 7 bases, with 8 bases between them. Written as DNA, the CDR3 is TGTGCCAGCAGCTTAACGGCGAGTGAAGCTTTCTTT. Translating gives CASSLTASEAFF.

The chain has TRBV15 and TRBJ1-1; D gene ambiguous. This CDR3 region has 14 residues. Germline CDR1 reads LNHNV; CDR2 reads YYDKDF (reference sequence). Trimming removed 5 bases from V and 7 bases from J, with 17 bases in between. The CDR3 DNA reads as TGTGCCACCAGCGCGTTTGGGGTAAGAGGTGAAGCTTTCTTT. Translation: CATSAFGVRGEAFF.

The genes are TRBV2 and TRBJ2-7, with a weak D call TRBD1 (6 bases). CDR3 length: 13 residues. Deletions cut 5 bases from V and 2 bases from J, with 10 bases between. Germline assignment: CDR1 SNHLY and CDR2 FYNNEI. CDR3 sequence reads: CASSLGQTYEQYV. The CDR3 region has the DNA TGTGCCAGCAGTTTAGGACAGACCTACGAGCAGTACGTC.

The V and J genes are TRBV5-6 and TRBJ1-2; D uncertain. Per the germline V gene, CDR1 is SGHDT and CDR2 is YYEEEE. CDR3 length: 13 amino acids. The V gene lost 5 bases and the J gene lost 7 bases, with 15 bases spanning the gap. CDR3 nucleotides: TGTGCCAGCAGATTGAGGGTTGCAAGTGGCTACACCTTC. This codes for CASRLRVASGYTF.

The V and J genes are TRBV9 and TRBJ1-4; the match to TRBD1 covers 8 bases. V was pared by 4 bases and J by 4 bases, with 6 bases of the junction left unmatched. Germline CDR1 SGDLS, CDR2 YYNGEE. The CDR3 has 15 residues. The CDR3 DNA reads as TGTGCCAGCAGCTCCCGCGGACAGGGTAATGAAAAACTGTTTTTT. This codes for CASSSRGQGNEKLFF.

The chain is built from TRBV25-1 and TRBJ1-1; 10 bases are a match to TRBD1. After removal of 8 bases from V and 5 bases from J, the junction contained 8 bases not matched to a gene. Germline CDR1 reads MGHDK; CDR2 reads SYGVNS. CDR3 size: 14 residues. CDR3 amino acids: CASGGQGRGTEAFF. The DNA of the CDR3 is TGTGCCAGCGGGGGACAGGGGAGAGGGACTGAAGCTTTCTTT.

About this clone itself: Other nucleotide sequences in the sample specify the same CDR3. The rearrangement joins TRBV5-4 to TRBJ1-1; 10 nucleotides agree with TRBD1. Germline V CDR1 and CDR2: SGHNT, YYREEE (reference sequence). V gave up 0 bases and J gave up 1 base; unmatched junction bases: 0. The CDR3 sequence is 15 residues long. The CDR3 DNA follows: TGTGCCAGCAGCTTGGGGACAGGGGGGAACACTGAAGCTTTCTTT. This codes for CASSLGTGGNTEAFF.

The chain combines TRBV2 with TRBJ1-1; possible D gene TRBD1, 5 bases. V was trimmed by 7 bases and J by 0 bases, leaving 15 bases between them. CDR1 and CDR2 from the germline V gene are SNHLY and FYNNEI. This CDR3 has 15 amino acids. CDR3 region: CASNLQGGLNTEAFF. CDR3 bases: TGTGCCAGCAATCTTCAGGGCGGTCTGAACACTGAAGCTTTCTTT. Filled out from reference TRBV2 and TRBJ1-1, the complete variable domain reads EPEVTQTPSHQVTQMGQEVILRCVPISNHLYFYWYRQILGQKVEFLVSFYNNEISEKSEIFDDQFSVERPDGSNFTLKIRSTKLEDSAMYFCASNLQGGLNTEAFFGQGTRLTVV.

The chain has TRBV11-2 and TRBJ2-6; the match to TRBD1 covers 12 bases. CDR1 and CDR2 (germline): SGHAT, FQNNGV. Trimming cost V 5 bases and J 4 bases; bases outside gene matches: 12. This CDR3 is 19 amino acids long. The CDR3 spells CASSPGTGQGASGANVLTF. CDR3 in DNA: TGTGCCAGCAGCCCTGGGACGGGACAGGGGGCATCCGGGGCCAACGTCCTGACTTTC.

CDR3 DNA: TGCGCCAGCAGCCCCGGGGCAGTCTCTGGAAACACCATATATTTT. Residues: CASSPGAVSGNTIYF. The chain employs TRBV5-1 and TRBJ1-3, with D possibly matching TRBD1 (5 bases). This CDR3 contains 15 residues. Trimming shortened V by 4 bases and J by 0 bases, and 11 bases separated the two germline ends. The germline gives CDR1 SGHRS, CDR2 YFSETQ.